This T cell receptor (beta chain) was identified in a study of blood T cell repertoires in COVID-19. The CDR3 loop spans 13 amino acids. Germline loops: CDR1 MGHDK, CDR2 SYGVNS. The V gene lost 3 bases and the J gene lost 2 bases, with 7 bases spanning the gap. In the source study's methods: The authors estimated nucleated cell counts from reference gene primer amplification. The protocol was immunoSEQ multiplex PCR, while the TCRdb copy is restricted to in-frame clones and leaves out a portion. V and J calls plus clone size are reproduced from that table; the DNA served to infer D and trimming. The table has hundreds of thousands of clones, 75% to 90% seen once.

The chain joins TRBV25-1 to TRBJ1-1, with D unresolved. The source of this sequence is a woman younger than 45 who had recovered from COVID-19. Source material: peripheral blood. The CDR3 sequence is CASSEQINTEAFF. CDR3 DNA sequence: TGTGCCAGCAGTGAGCAGATAAACACTGAAGCTTTCTTT.